This T cell receptor (beta chain) was captured by sequencing in a study of response to subunit inactivated influenza vaccine. TCRdb re-derived calls from the RT-PCR reads in MiXCR, one entry per CDR3 protein. The sample lists around 760,000 distinct CDR3 sequences; more than 11% were seen once. This clonotype has just a few counts. Its target is unknown. V lost 4 bases and J 2 bases, leaving 11 bases between the germline ends. Germline lookup yields CDR1 LGHDT and CDR2 YNNKEL (reference sequence). The CDR3 is 14 amino acids. General observations from the study: Only a handful of new T cells, the authors suggested, are recruited with each seasonal influenza vaccination.

The input for sequencing was PBMCs from blood, taken 14 to 15 days before vaccination. The chain recombines TRBV3-1 with TRBJ2-5; TRBD1 might be the D (6 bases). The TCR comes from a man between 50 and 59 years old who received an inactivated influenza vaccine. CDR3 amino acids: CASSRNTGQETQYF. CDR3 coding DNA: TGTGCCAGCAGCCGGAATACAGGGCAAGAGACCCAGTACTTC.